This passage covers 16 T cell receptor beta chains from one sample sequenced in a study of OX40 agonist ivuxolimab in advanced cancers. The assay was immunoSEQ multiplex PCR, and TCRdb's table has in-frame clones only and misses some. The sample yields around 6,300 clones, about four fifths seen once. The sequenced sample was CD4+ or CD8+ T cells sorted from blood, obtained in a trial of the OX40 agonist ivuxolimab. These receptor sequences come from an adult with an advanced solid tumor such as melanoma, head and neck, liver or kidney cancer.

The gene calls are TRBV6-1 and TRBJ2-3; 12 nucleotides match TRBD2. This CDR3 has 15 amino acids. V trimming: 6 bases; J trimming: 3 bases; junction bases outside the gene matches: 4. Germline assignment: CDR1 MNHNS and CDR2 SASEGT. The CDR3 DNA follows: TGTGCCAGCAGATCAGGACTAGCGGGGACAGATACGCAGTATTTT. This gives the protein CASRSGLAGTDTQYF.

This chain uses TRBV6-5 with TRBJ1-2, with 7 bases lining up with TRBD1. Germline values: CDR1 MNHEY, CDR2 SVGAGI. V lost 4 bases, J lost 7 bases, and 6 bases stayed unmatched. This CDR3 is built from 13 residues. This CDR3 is CASSLTGTSGYTF. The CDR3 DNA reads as TGTGCCAGCAGTTTGACAGGGACGTCTGGCTACACCTTC.

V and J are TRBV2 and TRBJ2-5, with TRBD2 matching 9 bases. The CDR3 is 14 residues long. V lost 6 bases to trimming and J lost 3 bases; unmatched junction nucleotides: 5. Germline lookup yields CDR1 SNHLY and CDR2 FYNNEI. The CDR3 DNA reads TGTGCCAGCAGAAGACTAGCGGCGGAAGAGACCCAGTACTTC. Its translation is CASRRLAAEETQYF.

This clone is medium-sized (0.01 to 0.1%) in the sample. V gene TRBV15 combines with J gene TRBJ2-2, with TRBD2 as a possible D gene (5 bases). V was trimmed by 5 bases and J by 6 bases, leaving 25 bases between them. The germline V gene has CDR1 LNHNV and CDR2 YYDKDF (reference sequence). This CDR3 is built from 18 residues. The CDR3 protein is CATSLPPGEGPSPGELFF. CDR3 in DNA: TGTGCCACCAGCCTCCCCCCCGGAGAGGGTCCAAGTCCCGGGGAGCTGTTTTTT. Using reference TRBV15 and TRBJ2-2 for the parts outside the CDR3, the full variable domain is DAMVIQNPRYQVTQFGKPVTLSCSQTLNHNVMYWYQQKSSQAPKLLFHYYDKDFNNEADTPDNFQSRRPNTSFCFLDIRSPGLGDTAMYLCATSLPPGEGPSPGELFFGEGSRLTVL.

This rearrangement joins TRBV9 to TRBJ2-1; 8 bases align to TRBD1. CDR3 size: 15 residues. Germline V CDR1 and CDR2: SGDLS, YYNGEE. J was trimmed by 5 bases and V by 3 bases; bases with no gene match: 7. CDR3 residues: CASSASGQVNNEQFF. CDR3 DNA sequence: TGTGCCAGCAGCGCCTCGGGACAGGTCAACAATGAGCAGTTCTTC. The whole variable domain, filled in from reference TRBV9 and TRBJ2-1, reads DSGVTQTPKHLITATGQRVTLRCSPRSGDLSVYWYQQSLDQGLQFLIQYYNGEERAKGNILERFSAQQFPDLHSELNLSSLELGDSALYFCASSASGQVNNEQFFGPGTRLTVL.

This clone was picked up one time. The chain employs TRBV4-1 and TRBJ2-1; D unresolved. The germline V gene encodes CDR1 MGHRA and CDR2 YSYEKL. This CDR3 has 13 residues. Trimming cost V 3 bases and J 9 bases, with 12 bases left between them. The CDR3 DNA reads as TGCGCCAGCAGCCAGAAGGCTGGTCTTGAGCAGTTCTTC. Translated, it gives CASSQKAGLEQFF.

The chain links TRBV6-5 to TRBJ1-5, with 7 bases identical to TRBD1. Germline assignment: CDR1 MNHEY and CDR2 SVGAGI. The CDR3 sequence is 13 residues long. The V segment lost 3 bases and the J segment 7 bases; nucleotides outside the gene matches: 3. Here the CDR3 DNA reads TGTGCCAGCAGTTATGACAGGGTCCAGCCCCAGCATTTT. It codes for CASSYDRVQPQHF.

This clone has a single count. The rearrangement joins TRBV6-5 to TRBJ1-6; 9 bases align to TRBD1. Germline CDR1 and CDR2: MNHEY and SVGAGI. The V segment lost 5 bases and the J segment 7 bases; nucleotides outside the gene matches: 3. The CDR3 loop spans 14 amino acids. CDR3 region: CASSRTGENSPLHF. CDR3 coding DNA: TGTGCCAGCAGTAGGACAGGGGAAAATTCACCCCTCCACTTT.

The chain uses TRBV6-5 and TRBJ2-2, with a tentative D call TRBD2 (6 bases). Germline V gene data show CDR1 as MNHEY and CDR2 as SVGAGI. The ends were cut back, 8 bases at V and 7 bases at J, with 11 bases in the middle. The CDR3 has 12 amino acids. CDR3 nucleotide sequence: TGTGCCAGCGGGGGGACTGTCGGGGAGCTGTTTTTT. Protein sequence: CASGGTVGELFF.

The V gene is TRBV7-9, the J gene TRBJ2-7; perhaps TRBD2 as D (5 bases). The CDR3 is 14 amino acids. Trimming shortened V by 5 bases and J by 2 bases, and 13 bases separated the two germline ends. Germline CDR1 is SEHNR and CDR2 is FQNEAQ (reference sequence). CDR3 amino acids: CASSLGRDPYEQYF. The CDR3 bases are TGTGCCAGCAGCCTCGGACGGGATCCCTACGAGCAGTACTTC.

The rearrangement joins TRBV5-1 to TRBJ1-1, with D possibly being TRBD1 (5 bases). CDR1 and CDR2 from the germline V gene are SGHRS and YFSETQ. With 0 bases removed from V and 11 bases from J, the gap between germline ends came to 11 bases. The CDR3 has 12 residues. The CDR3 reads CASSLGDPWAFF. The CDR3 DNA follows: TGCGCCAGCAGCTTGGGGGACCCCTGGGCTTTCTTT.

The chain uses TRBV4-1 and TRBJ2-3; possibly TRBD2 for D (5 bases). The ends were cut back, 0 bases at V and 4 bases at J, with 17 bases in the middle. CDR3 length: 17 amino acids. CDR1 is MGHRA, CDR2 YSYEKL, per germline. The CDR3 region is CASSQESRLTLPDTQYF. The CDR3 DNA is TGCGCCAGCAGCCAAGAATCGCGACTAACTCTTCCAGATACGCAGTATTTT.

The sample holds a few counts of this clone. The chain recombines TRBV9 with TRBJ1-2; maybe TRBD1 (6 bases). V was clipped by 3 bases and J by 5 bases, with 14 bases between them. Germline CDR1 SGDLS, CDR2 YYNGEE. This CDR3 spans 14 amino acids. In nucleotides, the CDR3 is TGTGCCAGCAGCGGGGGACACGGACCGTATGGCTACACCTTC. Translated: CASSGGHGPYGYTF.

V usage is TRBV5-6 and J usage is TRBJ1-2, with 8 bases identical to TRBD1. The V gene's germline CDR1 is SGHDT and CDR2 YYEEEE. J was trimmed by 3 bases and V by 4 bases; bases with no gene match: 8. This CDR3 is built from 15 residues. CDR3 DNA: TGTGCCAGCAGCACCACAGGGGGACCTGACTATGGCTACACCTTC. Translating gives CASSTTGGPDYGYTF. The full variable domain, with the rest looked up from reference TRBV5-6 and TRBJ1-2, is DAGVTQSPTHLIKTRGQQVTLRCSPKSGHDTVSWYQQALGQGPQFIFQYYEEEERQRGNFPDRFSGHQFPNYSSELNVNALLLGDSALYLCASSTTGGPDYGYTFGSGTRLTVV.

DNA for the CDR3: TGCAGCGGAGGGGGCACTGAAGCTTTCTTT. Protein sequence: CSGGGTEAFF. The chain recombines TRBV29-1 with TRBJ1-1; D might be TRBD1 (6 bases). The ends were cut back, 7 bases at V and 4 bases at J, with 7 bases in the middle. CDR3 length: 10 amino acids. Germline V gene lookup returns CDR1 SQVTM and CDR2 ANQGSEA.

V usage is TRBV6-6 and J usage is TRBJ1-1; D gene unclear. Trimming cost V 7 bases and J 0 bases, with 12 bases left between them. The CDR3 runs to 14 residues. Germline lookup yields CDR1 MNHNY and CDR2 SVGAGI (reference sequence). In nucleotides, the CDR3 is TGTGCCAGCACACCCAGCGCAATGAACACTGAAGCTTTCTTT. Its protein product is CASTPSAMNTEAFF.